These T cell receptor beta chains were read from a single sample in a study of shared clonotypes between healthy human individuals. Assay used: immunoSEQ multiplex PCR; TCRdb lists only in-frame clones, some missing. The sample carries some 2,100,000 clones, about 94% recorded once. Sequenced material: naive CD4+ T cells sorted from blood. All receptors derive from a man between 18 and 35 years old in good health. Each CDR3 is given with its conserved first and last residue. The D gene is left open where the match is weak. Size tells how often a clone was seen (once, few, many) or the class of an expanded clone, and some rows leave it out.

J,size,V,D,CDR3,DNA
TRBJ1-2,-,TRBV5-8,-,CASSLYANYGYTF,TGTGCCAGCAGCTTGTACGCTAACTATGGCTACACCTTC
TRBJ1-6,-,TRBV27,TRBD1,CASSAQQGATNSPLHF,TGTGCCAGCAGTGCCCAACAGGGGGCGACGAATTCACCCCTCCACTTT
TRBJ2-1,-,TRBV30,-,CAWSPTSNNEQFF,TGTGCCTGGAGTCCAACTAGCAACAATGAGCAGTTCTTC
TRBJ2-3,-,TRBV19,TRBD1,CASSIRRDRGEDTQYF,TGTGCCAGTAGTATTAGACGGGACAGGGGTGAAGATACGCAGTATTTT
TRBJ1-6,-,TRBV6-5,TRBD1,CASSRQGAYSPLHF,TGTGCCAGCAGTCGACAGGGGGCCTATTCACCCCTCCACTTT
TRBJ1-4,-,TRBV18,-,CASSPREDLMFF,TGTGCCAGCTCACCACGGGAGGACCTAATGTTTTTT
TRBJ1-2,-,TRBV30,-,CAWSGIGYGYTF,TGTGCCTGGAGTGGTATAGGGTATGGCTACACCTTC
TRBJ1-2,-,TRBV28,TRBD1,CASSMRTGKINGYTF,TGTGCCAGCAGTATGAGGACAGGGAAAATCAATGGCTACACCTTC
TRBJ1-1,-,TRBV10-3,-,CAISERQINTEAFF,TGTGCCATCAGTGAGCGACAAATCAACACTGAAGCTTTCTTT
TRBJ1-2,few,TRBV28,TRBD1,CASSSGGDRVYGYTF,TGTGCCAGCAGTTCCGGTGGGGACAGGGTCTATGGCTACACCTTC
TRBJ2-5,-,TRBV30,-,CAWSAGPLSTSSQETQYF,TGTGCCTGGAGTGCCGGCCCCCTATCGACTAGTTCCCAAGAGACCCAGTACTTC
TRBJ1-1,-,TRBV7-2,-,CASSSDWNTEAFF,TGTGCCAGCAGTTCGGACTGGAACACTGAAGCTTTCTTT
TRBJ2-7,once,TRBV28,-,CATHPGANLYEQYF,TGTGCCACGCATCCGGGGGCTAACCTCTACGAGCAGTACTTC
TRBJ1-1,-,TRBV27,TRBD1,CASKGGGRAEAFF,TGTGCCAGCAAAGGGGGCGGCCGCGCTGAAGCTTTCTTT
TRBJ1-2,-,TRBV5-1,TRBD1,CASSQGTGQGALGYTF,TGCGCCAGCAGCCAGGGGACGGGACAGGGGGCGTTGGGCTACACCTTC
TRBJ2-1,-,TRBV6-5,-,CASSSSSPNEQFF,TGTGCCAGCAGTTCCAGTTCCCCTAATGAGCAGTTCTTC
TRBJ2-5,-,TRBV5-4,TRBD2,CASSYSGGGRETQYF,TGTGCCAGCAGCTATAGCGGGGGGGGACGAGAGACCCAGTACTTC
TRBJ1-1,-,TRBV30,-,CAWTQRGDTEAFF,TGTGCCTGGACCCAGAGAGGGGACACTGAAGCTTTCTTT
TRBJ1-4,-,TRBV25-1,-,CASSGQPQEGKLFF,TGTGCCAGCAGTGGACAGCCCCAGGAGGGAAAACTGTTTTTT
TRBJ2-2,once,TRBV6-6,TRBD2,CASRLLSGGLTGELFF,TGTGCCAGCAGGCTCCTTAGCGGGGGGCTAACCGGGGAGCTGTTTTTT
TRBJ2-1,-,TRBV7-9,-,CASSLSVASEVNEQFF,TGTGCCAGCAGCTTAAGCGTGGCTAGCGAGGTCAATGAGCAGTTCTTC
TRBJ1-5,-,TRBV6-1,-,CASSGGERGTQHF,TGTGCCAGCAGCGGCGGCGAGCGAGGGACCCAGCATTTT
TRBJ1-2,-,TRBV28,-,CASSPGRYGYTF,TGTGCCAGCAGCCCCGGTCGCTATGGCTACACCTTC
TRBJ1-5,-,TRBV30,-,CAWSVGPYGGGNQPQHF,TGTGCCTGGAGTGTTGGTCCTTACGGAGGAGGCAATCAGCCCCAGCATTTT